Sequencing of this T cell receptor (beta chain) was carried out in a study of blood T cell repertoires in COVID-19. Overall study: Donors in the United States, Italy and Spain gave samples during acute or convalescent COVID-19. The analysed material was cDNA or gDNA that came from T cells, B-cell-depleted T cells, or PBMCs.

Germline values: CDR1 LGHDT, CDR2 YNNKEL (reference sequence). Trimming removed 3 bases at V and 1 base at J, with 12 bases between. The CDR3 is 16 amino acids. The method was immunoSEQ multiplex PCR; TCRdb's version includes in-frame clones alone and lacks a portion of them. The table lists roughly 140,000 clones, roughly 90% of them singletons. This clone turned up a few times. The TCR sequence derives from a man in his fifties or sixties with active or convalescent COVID-19. V is TRBV3-1 (or the pseudogene TRBV3-2) and J is TRBJ2-2, with D maybe TRBD1 (5 bases). Material: peripheral blood. The CDR3 sequence: CASSHRWGWNTGELFF. The CDR3 DNA reads TGTGCCAGCAGCCACCGGTGGGGCTGGAACACCGGGGAGCTGTTTTTT.